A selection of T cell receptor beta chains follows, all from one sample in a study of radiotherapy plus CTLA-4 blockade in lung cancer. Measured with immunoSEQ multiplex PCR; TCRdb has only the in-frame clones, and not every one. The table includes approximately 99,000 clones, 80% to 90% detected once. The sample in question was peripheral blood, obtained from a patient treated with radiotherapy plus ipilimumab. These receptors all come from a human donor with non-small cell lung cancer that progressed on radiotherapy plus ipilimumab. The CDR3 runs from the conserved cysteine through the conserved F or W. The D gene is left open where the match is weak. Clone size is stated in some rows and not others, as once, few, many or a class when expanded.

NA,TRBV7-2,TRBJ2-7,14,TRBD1,CASSQQGAIYEQYF,TGTGCCAGCAGCCAACAGGGGGCTATCTACGAGCAGTACTTC
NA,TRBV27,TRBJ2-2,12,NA,CAIRVGAGELFF,TGTGCCATCAGGGTCGGGGCCGGAGAGCTGTTTTTT
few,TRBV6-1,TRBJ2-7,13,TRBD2,CASETSGGYEQYF,TGTGCCAGCGAGACTAGCGGGGGCTACGAGCAGTACTTC
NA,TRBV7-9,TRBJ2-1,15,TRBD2,CASSFLAGTYNEQFF,TGTGCCAGCAGCTTCCTAGCGGGAACCTACAATGAGCAGTTCTTC
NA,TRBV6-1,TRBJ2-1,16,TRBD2,CASSDWTSGRGNEQFF,TGTGCCAGCAGTGACTGGACTAGCGGGAGAGGAAATGAGCAGTTCTTC
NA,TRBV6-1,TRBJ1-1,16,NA,CASSEISWGRGTEAFF,TGTGCCAGCAGTGAAATTTCCTGGGGGAGGGGTACTGAAGCTTTCTTT
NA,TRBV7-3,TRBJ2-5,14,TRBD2,CASSRSGRGETQYF,TGTGCCAGCAGCCGTAGCGGGAGAGGGGAGACCCAGTACTTC
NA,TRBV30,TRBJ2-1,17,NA,CAWNLGGGAGSYNEQFF,TGTGCCTGGAATCTCGGCGGGGGCGCGGGGTCCTACAATGAGCAGTTCTTC
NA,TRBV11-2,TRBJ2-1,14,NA,CASSQMDYNNEQFF,TGTGCCAGCAGTCAAATGGACTACAACAATGAGCAGTTCTTC
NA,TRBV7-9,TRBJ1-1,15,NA,CASSLETIMNTEAFF,TGTGCCAGCAGCTTAGAGACAATCATGAACACTGAAGCTTTCTTT
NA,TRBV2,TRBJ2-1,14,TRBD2,CASKRTSGDDEQFF,TGTGCCAGCAAGAGGACTAGCGGAGACGATGAGCAGTTCTTC
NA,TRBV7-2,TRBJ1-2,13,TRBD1,CASSFGQGMGYTF,TGTGCCAGCAGCTTCGGACAGGGTATGGGCTACACCTTC
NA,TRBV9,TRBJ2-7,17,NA,CASSPFPRQVSSYEQYF,TGTGCCAGCAGCCCCTTCCCGCGACAGGTCTCATCCTACGAGCAGTACTTC
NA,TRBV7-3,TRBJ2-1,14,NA,CASSLQRLGGEQFF,TGTGCCAGCAGCCTGCAAAGGTTGGGGGGCGAGCAGTTCTTC
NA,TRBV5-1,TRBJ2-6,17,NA,CASSFNLGAAGANVLTF,TGCGCCAGCAGCTTTAATTTGGGGGCAGCTGGGGCCAACGTCCTGACTTTC
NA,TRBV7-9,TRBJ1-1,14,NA,CASSLQAVNTEAFF,TGTGCCAGCAGCTTACAGGCAGTGAACACTGAAGCTTTCTTT
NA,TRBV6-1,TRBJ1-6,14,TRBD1,CASRMGQDNSPLHF,TGTGCCAGCAGGATGGGACAGGACAATTCACCCCTCCACTTT
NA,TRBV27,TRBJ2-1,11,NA,CASIGYNEQFF,TGTGCCAGCATAGGTTACAATGAGCAGTTCTTC
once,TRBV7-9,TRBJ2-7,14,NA,CASSPPQDLYEQYF,TGTGCCAGCAGCCCCCCGCAAGATCTCTACGAGCAGTACTTC
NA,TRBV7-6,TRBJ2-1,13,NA,CASSLAGVNEQFF,TGTGCCAGCAGCTTAGCGGGAGTCAATGAGCAGTTCTTC
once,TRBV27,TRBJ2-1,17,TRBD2,CASSLIRGRGIYNEQFF,TGTGCCAGCTCCCTCATCCGCGGGCGGGGGATCTACAATGAGCAGTTCTTC
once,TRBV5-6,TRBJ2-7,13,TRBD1,CASSTTGDYEQYF,TGTGCCAGCAGCACTACAGGGGACTACGAGCAGTACTTC
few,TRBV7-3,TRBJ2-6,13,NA,CASSPWGANVLTF,TGTGCCAGCAGCCCGTGGGGGGCCAACGTCCTGACTTTC
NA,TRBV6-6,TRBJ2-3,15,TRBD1,CASSYGTARTDTQYF,TGTGCCAGCAGTTACGGGACAGCACGCACAGATACGCAGTATTTT
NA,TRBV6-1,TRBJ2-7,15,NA,CASRSEGQPLYEQYF,TGTGCCAGCAGGTCTGAAGGACAGCCTCTATACGAGCAGTACTTC
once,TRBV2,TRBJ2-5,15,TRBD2,CASSVSGGGSETQYF,TGTGCCAGCAGTGTTAGCGGGGGTGGGTCGGAGACCCAGTACTTC